Listed below are T cell receptor beta chains from one sample, sequenced in a study of molecular identifiers for immune sequencing clone quantification. Using its own MiXCR run on the PCR reads, TCRdb lists one record per CDR3 protein. The table lists approximately 20,000 distinct CDR3 sequences, 20% to 25% of them singletons. Sequencing was carried out using naive CD8+ T cells from blood, with Jurkat cell RNA spiked in. These receptors all stem from a human donor in good health. Some libraries in this study had Jurkat cell RNA spiked in. The CDR3 runs from the conserved cysteine through the conserved F or W. D genes are given only for firm matches. Size tells how often a clone was seen (once, few, many) or the class of an expanded clone, and some rows leave it out.

J gene: TRBJ2-3; V gene: TRBV7-9; clone size: -; D gene: -; CDR3 protein: CASSLGTDTQYF; CDR3 DNA: TGTGCCAGCAGCTTGGGGACAGATACGCAGTATTTT
J gene: TRBJ2-3; V gene: TRBV18; clone size: many; D gene: TRBD1; CDR3 protein: CASSPDRGNTDTQYF; CDR3 DNA: TGTGCCAGCTCACCAGACAGGGGTAACACAGATACGCAGTATTTT
J gene: TRBJ1-2; V gene: TRBV24-1; clone size: many; D gene: -; CDR3 protein: CATSDFNYGYTF; CDR3 DNA: TGTGCCACCAGCGACTTTAACTATGGCTACACCTTC
J gene: TRBJ2-3; V gene: TRBV6-2/TRBV6-3; clone size: -; D gene: TRBD2; CDR3 protein: CASALTSASDTQYF; CDR3 DNA: TGTGCCAGCGCCCTGACTAGCGCTTCAGATACGCAGTATTTT
J gene: TRBJ2-3; V gene: TRBV12-3/TRBV12-4; clone size: -; D gene: -; CDR3 protein: CASSFIVGERDTQYF; CDR3 DNA: TGTGCCAGCAGTTTCATTGTGGGGGAGCGGGATACGCAGTATTTT
J gene: TRBJ2-3; V gene: TRBV7-3; clone size: -; D gene: TRBD2; CDR3 protein: CASSFGLAGSPQF; CDR3 DNA: TGTGCCAGCAGCTTCGGACTAGCGGGTAGCCCCCAGTTT
J gene: TRBJ2-5; V gene: TRBV13; clone size: few; D gene: -; CDR3 protein: CASSPNSGGQETQYF; CDR3 DNA: TGTGCCAGCAGCCCCAATTCCGGGGGCCAAGAGACCCAGTACTTC
J gene: TRBJ1-1; V gene: TRBV7-9; clone size: medium-sized; D gene: -; CDR3 protein: CATRSGNTEAFF; CDR3 DNA: TGTGCCACTCGATCGGGGAACACTGAAGCTTTCTTT
J gene: TRBJ2-6; V gene: TRBV5-1; clone size: -; D gene: TRBD1; CDR3 protein: CAIQPPRDREPLSGTNVLTF; CDR3 DNA: TGCGCCATCCAGCCCCCACGTGACAGGGAGCCACTCTCTGGGACCAACGTCCTGACTTTC
J gene: TRBJ2-2; V gene: TRBV12-3/TRBV12-4; clone size: -; D gene: TRBD2; CDR3 protein: CASRDLAGEYGELFF; CDR3 DNA: TGTGCCAGCAGGGACCTAGCGGGAGAGTACGGGGAGCTGTTTTTT
J gene: TRBJ2-1; V gene: TRBV7-6; clone size: few; D gene: TRBD2; CDR3 protein: CASRGGTSGYNEQFF; CDR3 DNA: TGTGCCAGCAGGGGGGGGACTAGCGGGTACAATGAGCAGTTCTTC
J gene: TRBJ2-5; V gene: TRBV7-9; clone size: many; D gene: TRBD1; CDR3 protein: CASSFDREETQYF; CDR3 DNA: TGTGCCAGCAGCTTCGACAGGGAAGAGACCCAGTACTTC
J gene: TRBJ2-7; V gene: TRBV6-1; clone size: many; D gene: -; CDR3 protein: CASRRTYEQYF; CDR3 DNA: TGTGCCAGCAGGAGAACCTACGAGCAGTACTTC
J gene: TRBJ2-3; V gene: TRBV3-1; clone size: many; D gene: TRBD2; CDR3 protein: CASSPGLAGGLDTQYF; CDR3 DNA: TGTGCCAGCAGCCCGGGACTAGCGGGAGGCTTAGATACGCAGTATTTT
J gene: TRBJ1-5; V gene: TRBV27; clone size: few; D gene: -; CDR3 protein: CASSLSGTYSNQPQHF; CDR3 DNA: TGTGCCAGCAGTTTATCAGGGACTTATAGCAATCAGCCCCAGCATTTT
J gene: TRBJ2-7; V gene: TRBV9; clone size: medium-sized; D gene: -; CDR3 protein: CASSVASTSYEQYF; CDR3 DNA: TGTGCCAGCAGCGTAGCGTCCACTTCCTACGAGCAGTACTTC
J gene: TRBJ1-2; V gene: TRBV7-8; clone size: few; D gene: -; CDR3 protein: CASSLPGDENGYTF; CDR3 DNA: TGTGCCAGCAGCTTACCCGGAGACGAAAATGGCTACACCTTC
J gene: TRBJ1-2; V gene: TRBV5-6; clone size: many; D gene: -; CDR3 protein: CASSLGGGSGYTF; CDR3 DNA: TGTGCCAGCAGCTTGGGAGGGGGAAGTGGCTACACCTTC
J gene: TRBJ1-1; V gene: TRBV14; clone size: many; D gene: TRBD1; CDR3 protein: CASSQEIVRGRAFF; CDR3 DNA: TGTGCCAGCAGCCAAGAAATAGTCAGGGGGCGAGCTTTCTTT
J gene: TRBJ2-1; V gene: TRBV4-3; clone size: many; D gene: -; CDR3 protein: CASSQDQSPPSYNEQFF; CDR3 DNA: TGCGCCAGCAGCCAAGACCAATCCCCCCCCAGTTACAATGAGCAGTTCTTC
J gene: TRBJ1-2; V gene: TRBV5-1; clone size: -; D gene: -; CDR3 protein: CASSAASDYGYTF; CDR3 DNA: TGCGCCAGCAGCGCGGCCTCAGATTATGGCTACACCTTC
J gene: TRBJ2-1; V gene: TRBV20-1; clone size: medium-sized; D gene: TRBD2; CDR3 protein: CSALTSGRIHEQFF; CDR3 DNA: TGCAGTGCCTTAACTAGCGGGAGGATCCATGAGCAGTTCTTC
J gene: TRBJ2-2; V gene: TRBV7-9; clone size: -; D gene: -; CDR3 protein: CASTSANTGELFF; CDR3 DNA: TGTGCCAGCACTAGCGCCAACACCGGGGAGCTGTTTTTT
J gene: TRBJ1-5; V gene: TRBV5-6; clone size: -; D gene: -; CDR3 protein: CASSRGCSNQPQHF; CDR3 DNA: TGTGCCAGCAGCCGGGGCTGTAGCAATCAGCCCCAGCATTTT
J gene: TRBJ1-3; V gene: TRBV9; clone size: many; D gene: -; CDR3 protein: CASSVGGGSGNTIYF; CDR3 DNA: TGTGCCAGCAGCGTAGGGGGGGGCTCTGGAAACACCATATATTTT
J gene: TRBJ2-7; V gene: TRBV7-9; clone size: many; D gene: -; CDR3 protein: CASSPVDSSQLEQYF; CDR3 DNA: TGTGCCAGCAGCCCCGTCGACAGCTCCCAGCTCGAGCAGTACTTC
J gene: TRBJ2-7; V gene: TRBV7-3; clone size: -; D gene: -; CDR3 protein: CASSLGGGNYEQYF; CDR3 DNA: TGTGCCAGCAGCTTAGGAGGCGGAAACTACGAGCAGTACTTC
J gene: TRBJ1-5; V gene: TRBV28; clone size: few; D gene: -; CDR3 protein: CASSWTDYNQPQHF; CDR3 DNA: TGTGCCAGCAGTTGGACGGACTACAATCAGCCCCAGCATTTT
J gene: TRBJ1-5; V gene: TRBV6-2/TRBV6-3; clone size: medium-sized; D gene: TRBD1; CDR3 protein: CASSKIPGQGADQPQHF; CDR3 DNA: TGTGCCAGCAGTAAGATACCGGGACAGGGGGCTGATCAGCCCCAGCATTTT
J gene: TRBJ2-1; V gene: TRBV12-5; clone size: many; D gene: TRBD2; CDR3 protein: CASGLELLAGGYNEQFF; CDR3 DNA: TGTGCTAGTGGTTTGGAGCTACTAGCGGGAGGCTACAATGAGCAGTTCTTC
J gene: TRBJ1-5; V gene: TRBV27; clone size: many; D gene: -; CDR3 protein: CASSLGFNQPQHF; CDR3 DNA: TGTGCCAGCAGTTTGGGTTTCAATCAGCCCCAGCATTTT
J gene: TRBJ2-3; V gene: TRBV13; clone size: many; D gene: TRBD2; CDR3 protein: CASRGTSGRVADTQYF; CDR3 DNA: TGTGCCAGCAGGGGGACTAGCGGGAGAGTAGCAGATACGCAGTATTTT
J gene: TRBJ2-7; V gene: TRBV4-3; clone size: many; D gene: TRBD2; CDR3 protein: CASSQASGGGAYEQYF; CDR3 DNA: TGCGCCAGCAGCCAAGCGAGCGGGGGGGGCGCCTACGAGCAGTACTTC
J gene: TRBJ2-7; V gene: TRBV20-1; clone size: -; D gene: TRBD1; CDR3 protein: CSATPRGPEVLQYF; CDR3 DNA: TGCAGTGCTACCCCGAGGGGGCCCGAAGTCCTGCAGTACTTC
J gene: TRBJ2-7; V gene: TRBV4-3; clone size: -; D gene: -; CDR3 protein: CASSQAGYERYEQYF; CDR3 DNA: TGCGCCAGCAGCCAAGCGGGATACGAAAGATACGAGCAGTACTTC
J gene: TRBJ1-6; V gene: TRBV6-6; clone size: -; D gene: -; CDR3 protein: CASMFKALHF; CDR3 DNA: TGTGCCAGCATGTTCAAGGCCCTCCACTTT
J gene: TRBJ2-5; V gene: TRBV7-8; clone size: medium-sized; D gene: -; CDR3 protein: CASSRSGQETQYF; CDR3 DNA: TGTGCCAGCAGCCGAAGCGGACAAGAGACCCAGTACTTC
J gene: TRBJ1-5; V gene: TRBV28; clone size: -; D gene: -; CDR3 protein: CASNPPASTDTQHF; CDR3 DNA: TGTGCCAGCAATCCACCGGCTAGCACAGATACGCAGCATTTT
J gene: TRBJ2-1; V gene: TRBV7-6; clone size: few; D gene: TRBD1; CDR3 protein: CASSLVGDRAYNEQFF; CDR3 DNA: TGTGCCAGCAGCTTAGTGGGAGACAGGGCCTACAATGAGCAGTTCTTC
J gene: TRBJ2-3; V gene: TRBV5-1; clone size: few; D gene: TRBD2; CDR3 protein: CASSEGLAGVDTQYF; CDR3 DNA: TGCGCCAGCAGCGAGGGACTAGCGGGAGTGGATACGCAGTATTTT
J gene: TRBJ2-1; V gene: TRBV4-3; clone size: many; D gene: -; CDR3 protein: CASSQVYQSYNEQFF; CDR3 DNA: TGCGCCAGCAGCCAAGTTTACCAGTCCTACAATGAGCAGTTCTTC
J gene: TRBJ2-7; V gene: TRBV27; clone size: few; D gene: -; CDR3 protein: CASSSWDSSYEQYF; CDR3 DNA: TGTGCCAGCAGTTCTTGGGATAGCTCCTACGAGCAGTACTTC
J gene: TRBJ2-2; V gene: TRBV7-3; clone size: many; D gene: TRBD1; CDR3 protein: CASSYRGRRTGELFF; CDR3 DNA: TGTGCCAGCAGCTACAGGGGGCGCCGTACCGGGGAGCTGTTTTTT
J gene: TRBJ2-7; V gene: TRBV7-8; clone size: few; D gene: TRBD2; CDR3 protein: CASSPGTSLSEQYF; CDR3 DNA: TGTGCCAGCAGTCCCGGGACTAGTCTCTCCGAGCAGTACTTC
J gene: TRBJ1-1; V gene: TRBV14; clone size: -; D gene: -; CDR3 protein: CASSQDLPLMNTEAFF; CDR3 DNA: TGTGCCAGCAGCCAAGATCTCCCGTTGATGAACACTGAAGCTTTCTTT
J gene: TRBJ2-1; V gene: TRBV21-1; clone size: few; D gene: -; CDR3 protein: CASSKAMRTSGRRRNEQFF; CDR3 DNA: TGTGCCAGCAGCAAAGCAATGAGGACTAGCGGGAGAAGAAGAAATGAGCAGTTCTTC
J gene: TRBJ2-3; V gene: TRBV29-1; clone size: few; D gene: -; CDR3 protein: CSVDRRGMDTQYF; CDR3 DNA: TGCAGCGTTGATCGGAGGGGGATGGATACGCAGTATTTT
J gene: TRBJ1-1; V gene: TRBV29-1; clone size: -; D gene: -; CDR3 protein: CSVTSGRNTEAFF; CDR3 DNA: TGCAGCGTGACCTCGGGGAGGAACACTGAAGCTTTCTTT